This T cell receptor (beta chain) was sequenced in a study of T cells in localized non-small cell lung cancer. Broader study findings: Prolonged overall survival went with higher T cell density in the blood. Because sequencing included only one region (of the tumor), heterogeneity remains possible.

In germline, CDR1 is SGHTA, CDR2 FQGNSA. With 7 bases clipped from V and 7 bases from J, the junction kept 14 bases outside the gene matches. This CDR3 contains 16 residues. As concerns this clone: The antigen is unknown.

TCRdb's table, derived via immunoSEQ multiplex PCR, lists solely in-frame clones and lacks some. Of tens of thousands of clones in the sample, 75% to 95% were seen once. The chain employs TRBV7-2 and TRBJ2-5, with 11 positions matching TRBD1. The clonotype originates from a female donor older than 55 with stage II lung adenocarcinoma. The source material was peripheral blood mononuclear cells, sampled before any cancer treatment. CDR3 coding DNA: TGTGCCAGCAAAGCGGCCGGGACAGGGGGTTTGGTGACCCAGTACTTC. The encoded protein is CASKAAGTGGLVTQYF.